The 7 T cell receptor beta chains below were found in one sample sequenced in a study of shared clonotypes between healthy human individuals. CD45RO negativity and positive selection for CCR7 defined naive CD8 cells, a population that excluded terminally differentiated effector memory CD45RA+ cells. Measured with immunoSEQ multiplex PCR; TCRdb has only the in-frame clones, and not every one. This repertoire shows 560,000 or so clones, roughly 96% found once; its top ten account for 0.11%. The sequenced sample was naive CD8+ T cells sorted from blood. All receptors come from a woman between 25 and 40 years old in good health.

The CDR3 region is CASSFSGRGNEQFF. In DNA form, the CDR3 reads TGTGCCAGCAGCTTTAGCGGGAGGGGTAATGAGCAGTTCTTC. The V gene is TRBV7-9, the J gene TRBJ2-1; 11 bases map to TRBD2. The ends lost 3 bases at V and 7 bases at J; junction bases unmatched: 2. The CDR3 has 14 residues. CDR1 is SEHNR and CDR2 is FQNEAQ in the germline V gene (reference sequence).

V gene TRBV6-1 combines with J gene TRBJ2-1; D uncertain. The germline V and J ends were trimmed by 4 bases and 10 bases, with 17 bases remaining between them. This CDR3 region has 14 residues. Germline V gives CDR1 MNHNS, CDR2 SASEGT. The CDR3 sequence is CASSVAELVVEQFF. The CDR3 DNA follows: TGTGCCAGCAGTGTTGCAGAGCTGGTGGTGGAGCAGTTCTTC.

The chain carries TRBV4-2 and TRBJ2-2, with 14 bases lining up with TRBD2. Germline CDR1 and CDR2: LGHNA and YNFKEQ. The CDR3 runs to 17 residues. V lost 3 bases to trimming and J lost 4 bases; unmatched junction nucleotides: 4. DNA for the CDR3: TGTGCCAGCAGCCACAGACTAGCGGGAGGGAGCACCGGGGAGCTGTTTTTT. Its translation is CASSHRLAGGSTGELFF.

This clone came up a few times. V usage is TRBV7-9 and J usage is TRBJ2-7, with 8 bases matching TRBD1. The V and J ends lost 1 base and 1 base, in that order; junction bases with no gene match: 3. CDR1 and CDR2 from the germline V gene are SEHNR and FQNEAQ (reference sequence). The CDR3 is made up of 15 amino acids. CDR3 bases: TGTGCCAGCAGCTTAGGACAGGGGAGGTCCTACGAGCAGTACTTC. It translates to CASSLGQGRSYEQYF.

In this sample, this clone turned up once. V gene TRBV5-1 combines with J gene TRBJ2-3, with D unresolved. V was cut by 3 bases and J by 4 bases, with 12 bases left in between. The CDR3 has 14 residues. The V gene's germline CDR1 is SGHRS and CDR2 YFSETQ. CDR3 loop: CASSSRAVADTQYF. DNA of the CDR3: TGCGCCAGCAGCTCCCGGGCAGTTGCAGATACGCAGTATTTT.

This chain connects TRBV7-9 to TRBJ2-7; 7 bases fit TRBD1. V shed 5 bases and J 5 bases; nucleotides not matched to a gene: 6. From germline, CDR1 is SEHNR and CDR2 FQNEAQ (reference sequence). This CDR3 is 13 amino acids long. DNA for the CDR3: TGTGCCAGCAGCCCACAGGGGAAGCACGAGCAGTACTTC. Protein: CASSPQGKHEQYF.

This sequence joins TRBV16 and TRBJ2-7, with D possibly matching TRBD2 (5 bases). This CDR3 contains 14 residues. V was pared by 0 bases and J by 6 bases, with 12 bases between. From germline, CDR1 is KGHSY and CDR2 FQNENV. CDR3 residues: CASSQSNSVSEQYF. CDR3 sequence (DNA): TGTGCCAGCAGCCAATCAAATAGCGTGAGCGAGCAGTACTTC.